The source of this TCR beta chain is a study of shared clonotypes between healthy human individuals (dated by TCRdb to 2018 to 2021). Study-wide context: The cohort included three men and two women between 18 and 49 years of age. For each donor, CD4 naive and CD4 memory were each given three plates, CD8 naive was given two plates, and CD8 memory was given one plate. The study deeply sequenced blood TCR repertoires of about five healthy adults to estimate repertoire size and the extent of clonotype sharing between individuals. To increase sequencing depth and limit assay-specific biases, TCR repertoire library preparation and sequencing were carried out by different laboratories using diverse techniques. Between about 0.9 and 10 billion PBMCs per donor were obtained by leukapheresis.

Using the deep immunoSEQ assay, TCR CDR3 regions were amplified from genomic DNA by multiplex PCR. For each cell subset, the extracted genomic DNA was distributed evenly across all wells of several immunoSEQ 96-well plates, and each plate served as one replicate. Each replicate PCR for sorted subsets received around 200 ng genomic DNA, equal to around 32,000 T cell genomes. Purified libraries were measured with a Qubit 3.0 fluorometer, size-checked on a Bioanalyzer 2100, and measured again with the KAPA Library Quantification kit. Every immunoSEQ 96-well plate was sequenced on a dedicated single-read 150-cycle Illumina NextSeq 550 flow cell. Per the authors' processing: Because only junctional sequences without quality scores were contained in the immunoSEQ output, filtering matching that applied to full-length reads could not be performed. To assign V/J genes and CDR3, sequences were annotated using PyIR, a Python wrapper for IgBLAST v1.9, with IMGT germline references. Reads were removed for weak V/J assignments (E-value above 1e-6), missing CDR3, stop codons, out-of-frame junctions, or ambiguous translated residues. A V3J clonotype was defined by an identical inferred V gene, J gene, and CDR3 amino acid sequence. The percentage overlap between two repertoires was calculated by dividing the number of shared unique clonotypes by the size of the smaller repertoire. Repertoire richness was assessed with RTK rarefaction, the Chao1 estimator, and Recon v2.1 estimates of unobserved clonotypes. For all TCRbeta clonotypes obtained by the gDNA method from four donors, generation probabilities were computed with OLGA. In its TCRdb copy, this immuneACCESS table keeps in-frame sequences only and misses some clones. Where compared with another copy, unresolved V genes explain less than half of these, and the others have no known cause. Clonal size and the V and J genes are those of that table, whereas D and trimming came from the DNA. The sample profile shows around 1,900,000 clones; just over 90% of them were found once. Around 1.7% of the sample lies in the top ten.

The germline V gene supplies CDR1 SGHRS and CDR2 YFSETQ. V lost 4 bases and J lost 3 bases; the stretch between them is 22 bases long. Including the terminal cysteine and phenylalanine, the CDR3 comprises 17 residues. The CDR3 DNA has 51 bases and is translated from base 1. CD8 naive samples were CD45RO-negative cells positively selected for CCR7, giving a CD45RA+CCR7+ population that excluded TemRA cells. The donors were healthy, HIV-negative adults with no recently reported acute infections or vaccinations. Only Caucasian adults living in Nashville, Tennessee, USA were represented among the donors. Blood was obtained by leukapheresis, after which PBMCs were separated by Ficoll-Histopaque density gradient centrifugation and cryopreserved in liquid nitrogen vapor phase. Analytical flow cytometry was used to check the purity and quantity of every magnetically sorted T cell population. Genomic DNA was isolated from each sorted fraction and quantified by UV absorbance on a Nanodrop 2000c.

Findings and caveats that apply to the study as a whole: Across four donors, about 5% of naive CD4, roughly 3.5% of naive CD8, around 2.1% of memory CD4, and 0.4% to 0.45% of memory CD8 clonotypes were shared. Pairwise subsampling led to the expectation that sequencing depth would affect the degree of clonotype sharing among donors. The small number of donors limited the genetic and exposure-history diversity represented. Compared with non-shared clonotypes, the clonotypes found in all four sorted-subset donors had higher generation probabilities. Even with the large sequencing depth, rarefaction of the sorted-subset datasets indicated that sequencing was incomplete. Only blood was sampled, and tissue TCR repertoires likely differ from those in blood. Larger estimated clonotype richness was generally found for naive subsets than for memory subsets.

As concerns this clone: Its antigen specificity is not known. No base qualities exist here, and no much larger clone lies one base off it.

The sequencing sample was made of naive CD8+ T cells from PBMCs. Per the publication, the cell subset or site label means: CD45RA+CCR7+. This clonotype was obtained from a man aged 18 to 29 in good health. Some clones in this sample may be carry-over from other donors' samples. The chain links TRBV5-1 with TRBJ2-5; D gene: possibly TRBD1, on 6 matching bases. The bases are TGCGCCAGCAGCAAAGGAAGGGACCCCAAGGGGGAAGAGACCCAGTACTTC. Its translation reads: CASSKGRDPKGEETQYF.